The 13 T cell receptor beta chains in this list originate from one sample, sequenced in a study of cytomegalovirus exposure and HLA in healthy donors. PCR involved 60 Vbeta and 13 Jbeta primers. The table came from immunoSEQ multiplex PCR; TCRdb's copy has only in-frame clones and leaves some out. The sample lists 100,000 to 150,000 clones; over 60% were seen once. Sequenced: PBMCs. The receptor source for this set is a man aged 18 to 30 in good health and CMV-seropositive.

The chain is built from TRBV10-1 and TRBJ2-1; D remains unclear. Looked up from germline, CDR1 is WNHNN and CDR2 is SYGVQD (reference sequence). CDR3 length equals 15 residues. The germline V and J ends were trimmed by 2 bases and 5 bases, with 13 bases remaining between them. The CDR3 region is CASSEGQRIHNEQFF. CDR3 DNA: TGCGCCAGCAGTGAGGGTCAGCGAATTCACAATGAGCAGTTCTTC.

V usage is TRBV2 and J usage is TRBJ2-1; the match to TRBD1 covers 8 bases. CDR1 and CDR2 (germline): SNHLY, FYNNEI. CDR3 length equals 13 residues. The junction had 6 bases not matched to a gene; V was cut back by 7 bases and J by 7 bases. The CDR3 spells CASNVDRVNEQFF. The CDR3, as DNA: TGTGCCAGCAACGTGGACAGGGTTAATGAGCAGTTCTTC. The complete variable domain, with remaining parts taken from reference TRBV2 and TRBJ2-1, reads EPEVTQTPSHQVTQMGQEVILRCVPISNHLYFYWYRQILGQKVEFLVSFYNNEISEKSEIFDDQFSVERPDGSNFTLKIRSTKLEDSAMYFCASNVDRVNEQFFGPGTRLTVL.

The chain uses TRBV27 and TRBJ2-1; tentatively, D is TRBD1 (5 bases). Germline CDR1 MNHEY, CDR2 SMNVEV (reference sequence). The CDR3 has 13 residues. Between the trimmed V and J ends, which lost 2 bases and 10 bases, there was a span of 12 bases. The CDR3 nucleotides read TGTGCCAGCAGTTTACCCCTTTCAGGGGAGCAGTTCTTC. It translates to CASSLPLSGEQFF.

The rearrangement uses TRBV5-1 and TRBJ1-4; D ambiguous. This CDR3 region has 15 residues. V shed 0 bases and J shed 0 bases, with 6 bases lying between them. The germline CDR1 and CDR2 sequences are SGHRS and YFSETQ. CDR3 sequence (DNA): TGCGCCAGCAGCTTGGTAGAAACAACTAATGAAAAACTGTTTTTT. Encoded protein: CASSLVETTNEKLFF.

The J gene is TRBJ2-1, the V gene TRBV13; TRBD2 matches 9 bases. V shed 1 base and J 5 bases; nucleotides not matched to a gene: 9. The CDR3 length is 17 residues. Germline CDR1 reads PRHDT; CDR2 reads FYEKMQ (reference sequence). The CDR3: CASSLEPGLASNNEQFF. CDR3 bases: TGTGCCAGCAGCTTAGAACCCGGACTAGCGTCAAACAATGAGCAGTTCTTC. Together with reference TRBV13 and TRBJ2-1, the CDR3 gives the full variable domain: AAGVIQSPRHLIKEKRETATLKCYPIPRHDTVYWYQQGPGQDPQFLISFYEKMQSDKGSIPDRFSAQQFSDYHSELNMSSLELGDSALYFCASSLEPGLASNNEQFFGPGTRLTVL.

The V gene is TRBV13, the J gene TRBJ2-7; TRBD1 aligns across 7 bases. Unmatched junction bases numbered 5, after V lost 0 bases and J lost 3 bases. Germline V gene lookup returns CDR1 PRHDT and CDR2 FYEKMQ (reference sequence). The CDR3 extends over 15 amino acids. As DNA, the CDR3 is TGTGCCAGCAGCTTAGGGGACAGGACTGACTACGAGCAGTACTTC. Translation gives CASSLGDRTDYEQYF.

The gene calls are TRBV29-1 and TRBJ2-5, with D unclear. The CDR3 consists of 14 residues. The V gene's germline CDR1 is SQVTM and CDR2 ANQGSEA. The V end lost 1 base, the J end lost 2 bases, and 11 bases lay between the germline ends. CDR3 DNA sequence: TGCAGCGTTGAAGTAAGGCAGACTCAAGAGACCCAGTACTTC. Its translation is CSVEVRQTQETQYF.

The chain joins TRBV6-1 to TRBJ2-7; 14 positions agree with TRBD2. V shed 7 bases and J 4 bases; nucleotides not matched to a gene: 3. Germline V gene sequence: CDR1 MNHNS, CDR2 SASEGT. CDR3 length: 14 residues. CDR3 sequence: CASTRTSGRYEQYF. The DNA for the CDR3 is TGTGCCAGCACAAGGACTAGCGGGAGGTACGAGCAGTACTTC.

The chain couples TRBV10-2 to TRBJ1-4; D might be TRBD1 (5 bases). The CDR3 totals 17 residues. V was pared by 0 bases and J by 8 bases, with 19 bases between. Germline CDR1 reads WSHSY; CDR2 reads SAAADI. CDR3 sequence: CASSESSYSREAEKLFF. The CDR3 region has the DNA TGCGCCAGCAGTGAGTCGAGTTACAGCAGGGAGGCGGAAAAACTGTTTTTT.

The chain links TRBV6-6 to TRBJ2-1; D call uncertain. CDR3 length: 15 residues. The V end was cut by 0 bases, the J end by 3 bases, with 9 bases between. Germline CDR1 is MNHNY and CDR2 is SVGAGI (reference sequence). This CDR3 is CASSYSKENYNEQFF. CDR3 in DNA: TGTGCCAGCAGTTACTCGAAGGAGAACTACAATGAGCAGTTCTTC.

The gene calls are TRBV7-9 and TRBJ1-2, with a possible D match to TRBD1 (6 bases). The CDR3 runs to 14 residues. Germline CDR1 SEHNR, CDR2 FQNEAQ (reference sequence). V lost 5 bases and J lost 3, with 13 bases in between. The CDR3 here is CASSQDSLYYGYTF. The CDR3 coding sequence is TGTGCCAGCAGCCAGGACAGTCTTTACTATGGCTACACCTTC.

The rearrangement uses TRBV5-1 and TRBJ1-1; 12 bases agree with TRBD1. The CDR3 sequence is 16 residues long. Germline CDR1 and CDR2: SGHRS and YFSETQ. V shed 4 bases and J 3 bases; nucleotides not matched to a gene: 7. The CDR3 reads CASSRGDRGRDTEAFF. CDR3 sequence (DNA): TGCGCCAGCAGCCGGGGGGACAGGGGGCGAGACACTGAAGCTTTCTTT.

The chain is built from TRBV18 and TRBJ1-2; weak D call: TRBD1 (6 bases). The V end was cut by 6 bases, the J end by 7 bases, with 18 bases between. CDR3 length equals 14 residues. Germline V gene sequence: CDR1 KGHSH, CDR2 LQKENI. As DNA, the CDR3 is TGTGCCAGCTCCGACCAAGGGGGATTCGGTGGCTACACCTTC. It codes for CASSDQGGFGGYTF. Based on the CDR3 plus reference TRBV18 and TRBJ1-2, the full variable domain is NAGVMQNPRHLVRRRGQEARLRCSPMKGHSHVYWYRQLPEEGLKFMVYLQKENIIDESGMPKERFSAEFPKEGPSILRIQQVVRGDSAAYFCASSDQGGFGGYTFGSGTRLTVV.